The next 22 T cell receptor beta chains were all read from a single sample in a study of T cell responses to AZD1222 COVID-19 vaccine (dated by TCRdb to about 2021). The protocol used for the library was the immunoSEQ multiplex PCR assay. TCRdb took this table from immuneACCESS and kept in-frame rearrangements with V and J called. Such tables lack part of the clones; where checked against another copy, unresolved V genes explain under half of the gap, and the rest is unexplained. This sample comprises about 180,000 clones, roughly 93% of them detected only once. The biggest ten clones account for around 0.96% of the sample. The time point label corresponds to: about 28 days (+/-7) after the second vaccine dose. The sample's treatment or condition label, in plain terms: meningococcal conjugate vaccine given as trial control. Sequencing used peripheral blood, obtained 28 days after the second dose of the MenACWY control vaccine. The receptor set was obtained from an adult who received the MenACWY meningococcal vaccine as a control.

This chain uses TRBV19 with TRBJ1-1, with D unclear. This CDR3 region has 13 residues. The V gene lost 3 bases and the J gene lost 0 bases, with 5 bases spanning the gap. CDR1 and CDR2 from the germline V gene are LNHDA and SQIVND (reference sequence). The chain's CDR3 is CASSISMNTEAFF. The CDR3 nucleotides read TGTGCCAGTAGTATTAGCATGAACACTGAAGCTTTCTTT.

This chain links TRBV6-5 with TRBJ1-2; 9 bases are a match to TRBD1. Germline assignment: CDR1 MNHEY and CDR2 SVGAGI. The junction had 8 bases not matched to a gene; V was cut back by 5 bases and J by 7 bases. The CDR3 has 14 residues. The DNA for the CDR3 is TGTGCCAGCAGTCGTACAGGGGGCACGGGTGGCTACACCTTC. Its translation: CASSRTGGTGGYTF.

The chain joins TRBV5-4 to TRBJ2-1; tentative D call: TRBD2 (6 bases). The CDR3 totals 13 residues. The V gene's germline CDR1 is SGHNT and CDR2 YYREEE (reference sequence). The germline V and J ends were trimmed by 4 bases and 9 bases, with 14 bases remaining between them. The DNA for the CDR3 is TGTGCCAGCAGCCCGGCGGGGCCCAGTGAGCAGTTCTTC. The encoded protein is CASSPAGPSEQFF.

The chain couples TRBV5-1 to TRBJ2-1; 10 nucleotides agree with TRBD1. The V segment lost 2 bases and the J segment 8 bases; nucleotides outside the gene matches: 4. Germline CDR1 is SGHRS and CDR2 is YFSETQ. This CDR3 has 14 amino acids. CDR3 region: CASSFGQGDYEQFF. The CDR3 coding sequence is TGCGCCAGCAGCTTCGGACAGGGGGACTATGAGCAGTTCTTC. Based on the CDR3 plus reference TRBV5-1 and TRBJ2-1, the full variable domain is KAGVTQTPRYLIKTRGQQVTLSCSPISGHRSVSWYQQTPGQGLQFLFEYFSETQRNKGNFPGRFSGRQFSNSRSEMNVSTLELGDSALYLCASSFGQGDYEQFFGPGTRLTVL.

The chain recombines TRBV12-3 or TRBV12-4 with TRBJ1-1; D unresolved. The CDR3 has 13 amino acids. V was shortened by 1 base and J by 7 bases, with 10 bases between the two germline ends. In DNA, the CDR3 is TGTGCCAGCAGTTTAGAGTCTTGGGTTGAAGCTTTCTTT. Protein: CASSLESWVEAFF.

This rearrangement joins TRBV7-2 to TRBJ2-7; D is possibly TRBD1 (5 bases). Germline lookup yields CDR1 SGHTA and CDR2 FQGNSA. Trimming stripped 2 bases from V and 3 bases from J, with 11 bases between. The CDR3 has 14 residues. CDR3 loop: CASSLLPGHYEQYF. The CDR3 DNA reads as TGTGCCAGCAGCTTATTGCCAGGGCACTACGAGCAGTACTTC.

The chain has TRBV4-2 and TRBJ1-5; TRBD1 is a possible D gene (6 bases). There are 16 residues in the CDR3. Trimming cost V 1 base and J 3 bases, with 13 bases left between them. Germline assignment: CDR1 LGHNA and CDR2 YNFKEQ. CDR3 DNA: TGTGCCAGCAGCCAAGGGGTCGGGGGCGTCAATCAGCCCCAGCATTTT. This gives the protein CASSQGVGGVNQPQHF.

This chain links TRBV5-5 with TRBJ1-1; 7 bases are shared with TRBD1. The CDR3 totals 14 residues. With 6 bases clipped from V and 3 bases from J, the junction kept 8 bases outside the gene matches. Germline CDR1 reads SGHKS; CDR2 reads YYEKEE (reference sequence). CDR3 DNA: TGTGCCAGCACCCCAGGGGGGATGGACACTGAAGCTTTCTTT. Residues: CASTPGGMDTEAFF.

The J gene is TRBJ2-1, the V gene TRBV6-1; tentatively, D is TRBD1 or TRBD2 (5 bases each). CDR3 length equals 14 residues. CDR1 is MNHNS and CDR2 is SASEGT in the germline V gene. Trimming left V 0 bases short and J 2 bases short, with 5 bases between. CDR3 protein: CASSEAGPYNEQFF. The CDR3 DNA reads as TGTGCCAGCAGTGAAGCGGGACCCTACAATGAGCAGTTCTTC.

The V and J genes are TRBV9 and TRBJ1-3, with D possibly TRBD1 on 6 matching bases. Looked up from germline, CDR1 is SGDLS and CDR2 is YYNGEE. Trimming shortened V by 4 bases and J by 4 bases, and 15 bases separated the two germline ends. The CDR3 spans 15 residues. The CDR3 bases are TGTGCCAGCAGCCGAGATACAGGGACCGGAAACACCATATATTTT. It codes for CASSRDTGTGNTIYF. The variable domain in full, completed from reference TRBV9 and TRBJ1-3, reads DSGVTQTPKHLITATGQRVTLRCSPRSGDLSVYWYQQSLDQGLQFLIQYYNGEERAKGNILERFSAQQFPDLHSELNLSSLELGDSALYFCASSRDTGTGNTIYFGEGSWLTVV.

The chain joins TRBV27 to TRBJ1-2, with TRBD1 identical over 10 bases. Germline V gene sequence: CDR1 MNHEY, CDR2 SMNVEV (reference sequence). The J segment lost 0 bases and the V segment lost 3 bases, leaving 1 base of the junction unmatched. The CDR3 runs to 15 residues. DNA for the CDR3: TGTGCCAGCAGTTTCGGACAGGGGGCTAACTATGGCTACACCTTC. Amino acids: CASSFGQGANYGYTF.

The V call is TRBV9, the J call TRBJ2-2, with D perhaps TRBD2 (6 bases). V lost 3 bases, J lost 6 bases, and 12 bases lay in between. The CDR3 contains 14 residues. Germline values: CDR1 SGDLS, CDR2 YYNGEE. The CDR3 coding sequence is TGTGCCAGCAGCGCCGGGACTCTAGCCGGGGAGCTGTTTTTT. It specifies CASSAGTLAGELFF. Drawing the rest from reference TRBV9 and TRBJ2-2, the complete variable domain is DSGVTQTPKHLITATGQRVTLRCSPRSGDLSVYWYQQSLDQGLQFLIQYYNGEERAKGNILERFSAQQFPDLHSELNLSSLELGDSALYFCASSAGTLAGELFFGEGSRLTVL.

CDR3 amino acids: CAWSIQGGNQPQHF. The CDR3 DNA is TGTGCCTGGAGTATACAGGGTGGGAATCAGCCCCAGCATTTT. This chain links TRBV30 with TRBJ1-5, with a possible D match to TRBD1 (6 bases). Looked up from germline, CDR1 is GTSNPN and CDR2 is SVGIG (reference sequence). The CDR3 has 14 residues. V dropped 2 bases and J dropped 4 bases, with 12 bases sitting between them. The whole variable domain, remainder taken from reference TRBV30 and TRBJ1-5, is SQTIHQWPATLVQPVGSPLSLECTVEGTSNPNLYWYRQAAGRGLQLLFYSVGIGQISSEVPQNLSASRPQDRQFILSSKKLLLSDSGFYLCAWSIQGGNQPQHFGDGTRLSIL.

V gene TRBV28 combines with J gene TRBJ1-2, with 7 nucleotides matching TRBD1. V lost 3 bases to trimming and J lost 0 bases; unmatched junction nucleotides: 4. CDR1 MDHEN and CDR2 SYDVKM come from the germline V gene. This CDR3 comprises 15 residues. The CDR3 loop is CASSFIDRANYGYTF. The CDR3 region has the DNA TGTGCCAGCAGTTTCATCGACAGGGCTAACTATGGCTACACCTTC.

This clone came up a few times. The genes are TRBV7-2 and TRBJ1-1; TRBD1 is a possible D gene (5 bases). The CDR3 totals 14 residues. V gave up 6 bases and J gave up 4 bases, with 15 bases separating them. CDR1 SGHTA and CDR2 FQGNSA come from the germline V gene. DNA for the CDR3: TGTGCCAGCAGGGTAAGGGGTCTCGGCACTGAAGCTTTCTTT. Its protein is CASRVRGLGTEAFF. The full variable domain, rest sourced from reference TRBV7-2 and TRBJ1-1, is GAGVSQSPSNKVTEKGKDVELRCDPISGHTALYWYRQSLGQGLEFLIYFQGNSAPDKSGLPSDRFSAERTGGSVSTLTIQRTQQEDSAVYLCASRVRGLGTEAFFGQGTRLTVV.

This clone showed up just once. The rearrangement uses TRBV6-5 and TRBJ2-3; no definite D call. The germline gives CDR1 MNHEY, CDR2 SVGAGI. The CDR3 covers 12 residues. With 7 bases removed from V and 4 bases from J, the gap between germline ends came to 9 bases. In DNA form, the CDR3 reads TGTGCCAGCAACGTTCGACCAGATACGCAGTATTTT. It encodes CASNVRPDTQYF.

This rearrangement joins TRBV5-1 to TRBJ2-5; TRBD1 is a possible D gene (6 bases). This CDR3 is 14 amino acids long. V shed 0 bases and J shed 4 bases, with 10 bases lying between them. The germline V gene has CDR1 SGHRS and CDR2 YFSETQ. The CDR3 is CASSLAGAGETQYF. DNA for the CDR3: TGCGCCAGCAGCTTGGCAGGGGCAGGAGAGACCCAGTACTTC.

This clone was counted only a few times. The chain has TRBV6-5 and TRBJ1-5, with 7 bases fitting TRBD1. This CDR3 has 14 residues. V was clipped by 6 bases and J by 1 base; unmatched bases: 3. CDR1 and CDR2 from the germline V gene are MNHEY and SVGAGI. The CDR3 loop is CASRPGQSNQPQHF. The CDR3, as DNA: TGTGCCAGCAGGCCGGGACAGAGCAATCAGCCCCAGCATTTT.

The chain uses TRBV29-1 and TRBJ2-7; D is undetermined. Germline V gene sequence: CDR1 SQVTM, CDR2 ANQGSEA. The length of the CDR3 is 12 residues. Trimming removed 4 bases from V and 1 base from J, with 8 bases in between. DNA of the CDR3: TGCAGCGTTGTCTTGCTTTCCTACGAGCAGTACTTC. This gives the protein CSVVLLSYEQYF.

V and J are TRBV7-8 and TRBJ1-5; 11 bases are shared with TRBD1. V lost 5 bases to trimming and J lost 4 bases; unmatched junction nucleotides: 4. This CDR3 is built from 15 residues. Germline V gene lookup returns CDR1 SGHVS and CDR2 FQNEAQ. In nucleotides, the CDR3 is TGTGCCAGCAGCCCAAGGGACAGGGGGAATCAGCCCCAGCATTTT. It yields the protein CASSPRDRGNQPQHF.

This rearrangement joins TRBV7-3 to TRBJ2-1; TRBD1 matches at 11 bases. The germline CDR1 and CDR2 sequences are SGHTA and FQGTGA. Losses at the gene ends were 1 base for V and 4 bases for J; bases not matched to a gene: 3. CDR3 length: 16 amino acids. CDR3 protein: CASSLNGQGAYNEQFF. The CDR3 DNA reads as TGTGCCAGCAGCTTAAACGGACAGGGGGCGTACAATGAGCAGTTCTTC.

This rearrangement joins TRBV20-1 to TRBJ2-2; tentative D call: TRBD1 (6 bases). V lost 3 bases to trimming and J lost 2 bases, with 10 bases between them. Per germline, CDR1 DFQATT and CDR2 SNEGSKA (reference sequence). This CDR3 contains 14 residues. The CDR3 DNA sequence: TGCAGTGCTAGTCCGGGACACAACACCGGGGAGCTGTTTTTT. This gives the protein CSASPGHNTGELFF.